This TCR beta chain was obtained from a study of blood T cell repertoires in COVID-19 (dated by TCRdb to 2020 to 2021). A note on the overall study: Samples from collaborators originated in the United States, Italy and Spain and spanned both the acute and convalescent phases of COVID-19. The prospective study material was composed of cDNA or gDNA derived from T cells, B-cell-depleted T cells, or PBMCs. The dataset comprised deeply sampled blood TCRbeta repertoires from subjects exposed to, actively infected with, or recovered from COVID-19. The repertoires were made available in a free public database intended to serve as a resource for research on the immune response to SARS-CoV-2. The samples were drawn from the first 160 participants of the ongoing ImmuneRACE study and from some 1,300 subjects provided by 6 global collaborators. The sample metadata nearly always contained a de-identified subject ID, COVID-19 status, age in years and sex. Where available, HLA class I and class II types were obtained from metadata supplied by the sample provider rather than from assay-based typing. General conclusions and limits of the study: The quantity of clinical and demographic metadata differed by source and by participant and was supplied without curation.

To note about this clone: This receptor's antigen is unknown. Per-base quality was not reported, and no clone a single base away is much larger than it.

The CDR3 runs 15 residues from the cysteine to the phenylalanine. The only DNA kept is the CDR3, 45 bases in frame from the first base. V trim: 0 bases; J trim: 4 bases; unmatched bases: 6. The germline V gene (reference sequence) gives CDR1 as SGHKS and CDR2 as YYEKEE. TCRbeta CDR3 regions were amplified from genomic DNA using the immunoSEQ Assay, a bias-controlled multiplex PCR. In the paper's pipeline: The number of nucleated cells in each sample was estimated by amplification of reference gene primers within the assay. To quantify the absolute abundance of each unique TCRbeta CDR3 rearrangement, sequence reads were collapsed and filtered. For each sample, productive Simpson clonality was calculated as the square root of Simpson's diversity index across productive rearrangements. TCRdb obtained this table from immuneACCESS and retained in-frame rearrangements with V and J assigned. These tables miss some clones; where compared with another copy, unresolved V genes account for less than half of the shortfall, and the remainder is unexplained. V, J and clone size reflect that table, while D and trimming were determined from the DNA. This sample has a few hundred thousand clones in its table, and 80% to 85% of those were observed once. The ten top clones hold around 3.5% of the sample.

In the prospective study, participants were roughly 18 to 90 years old, resided in under 30 geographic areas of the United States, and were enrolled through a virtual design. Cohort assignment in the prospective study relied on participant-reported clinical history from a screening survey and a study questionnaire. ImmuneRACE Cohort 3 recovered participants were defined by two consecutive negative NP/OP PCR tests, healthcare professional clearance, or symptom resolution. In the prospective study, whole blood, serum and a nasopharyngeal or oropharyngeal swab were collected from each participant by mobile phlebotomists. Over an approximately 2-month period, participants in the prospective study had the option of providing additional blood draws and questionnaires. Before DNA extraction, blood samples from the prospective study were shipped at room temperature or frozen.

Here the chain combines TRBV5-5 and TRBJ1-1; TRBD1 lines up with 7 middle nucleotides. The sample taken for sequencing was PBMCs or T cells enriched from blood (not recorded which). The origin of this receptor is a man between 45 and 60 years old who had recovered from COVID-19. DNA sequence: TGTGCCAGCAGCTTGGAGGGGGCGCGCGGCACTGAAGCTTTCTTT. Protein translation: CASSLEGARGTEAFF.